Each of the 22 T cell receptor beta chains below was sequenced from the same sample in a study of shared clonotypes between healthy human individuals. Method: immunoSEQ multiplex PCR; TCRdb's copy keeps in-frame clones and lacks some. The sample holds roughly 2.2 million clones; 93% are singletons and the top ten take about 0.41%. Input material: naive CD4+ T cells from PBMCs. This sample's subset: CD45RA+ positively selected. The receptors derive from a man aged 18 to 30 in good health. Some clones in this sample may be carry-over from other donors' samples.

The CDR3 is CASKRGQGAYEQFF. DNA of the CDR3: TGTGCCAGCAAACGCGGACAGGGGGCCTATGAGCAGTTCTTC. V usage is TRBV6-5 and J usage is TRBJ2-1, with 11 bases fitting TRBD1. The V and J ends lost 7 bases and 8 bases, in that order; junction bases with no gene match: 7. The germline gives CDR1 MNHEY, CDR2 SVGAGI. The CDR3 spans 14 residues.

This chain uses TRBV5-1 with TRBJ1-2, with D maybe TRBD1 (5 bases). This CDR3 contains 15 residues. Germline CDR1 is SGHRS and CDR2 is YFSETQ. V was trimmed by 3 bases and J by 7 bases, leaving 19 bases between them. The CDR3 is CASSWGDGGIVGYTF. The CDR3 bases are TGCGCCAGCAGCTGGGGGGACGGCGGTATTGTTGGCTACACCTTC.

This chain joins TRBV11-2 and TRBJ2-7; TRBD1 aligns across 7 bases. Germline CDR1 reads SGHAT; CDR2 reads FQNNGV. The CDR3 has 14 residues. The V segment lost 5 bases and the J segment 3 bases; nucleotides outside the gene matches: 7. CDR3 bases: TGTGCCAGCAGCCCCAGGGGGATCGGCTACGAGCAGTACTTC. This translates into CASSPRGIGYEQYF.

V and J are TRBV7-9 and TRBJ1-1; TRBD1 is a possible D gene (6 bases). V lost 5 bases to trimming and J lost 2 bases, with 18 bases between them. The CDR3 contains 16 residues. Germline values: CDR1 SEHNR, CDR2 FQNEAQ (reference sequence). CDR3 region: CASSRAQGISNTEAFF. CDR3 bases: TGTGCCAGCAGCCGAGCTCAGGGGATAAGTAACACTGAAGCTTTCTTT.

The chain uses TRBV11-2 and TRBJ2-3, with 12 nucleotides matching TRBD2. Germline assignment: CDR1 SGHAT and CDR2 FQNNGV. This CDR3 is 16 amino acids long. After removal of 1 base from V and 4 bases from J, the junction contained 3 bases not matched to a gene. CDR3 DNA sequence: TGTGCCAGCAGCTTAGTTACTAGCGGGAGGTCAGATACGCAGTATTTT. Translating gives CASSLVTSGRSDTQYF.

For this clone: The sample contains more than one DNA sequence encoding this CDR3. This chain connects TRBV9 to TRBJ1-3, with D unclear. Trimming removed 2 bases at V and 0 bases at J, with 6 bases between. Germline CDR1 reads SGDLS; CDR2 reads YYNGEE. The CDR3 sequence is 14 residues long. This CDR3 reads CASSVLSSGNTIYF. The CDR3 coding sequence is TGTGCCAGCAGCGTTTTGAGCTCTGGAAACACCATATATTTT.

The rearrangement joins TRBV9 to TRBJ2-7; 7 positions agree with TRBD1. Looked up from germline, CDR1 is SGDLS and CDR2 is YYNGEE. V gave up 0 bases and J gave up 2 bases; unmatched junction bases: 2. CDR3 size: 14 residues. CDR3 loop: CASSVAGQTYEQYF. CDR3 sequence (DNA): TGTGCCAGCAGCGTAGCGGGACAGACCTACGAGCAGTACTTC.

The chain links TRBV18 to TRBJ2-7; 14 bases line up with TRBD2. In germline, CDR1 is KGHSH, CDR2 LQKENI. The CDR3 totals 18 residues. The trim removed 2 bases at V and 2 bases at J, leaving 8 bases unmatched. Here the CDR3 DNA reads TGTGCCAGCTCACCAAGACTAGCGGGAGGGCCTCTTACCTACGAGCAGTACTTC. Its translation: CASSPRLAGGPLTYEQYF.

The V call is TRBV5-1, the J call TRBJ2-2; D may match TRBD1 or TRBD2 (5 bases each). Trimming removed 4 bases at V and 2 bases at J, with 15 bases between. This CDR3 has 16 amino acids. Germline V lookup: CDR1 SGHRS, CDR2 YFSETQ. CDR3 protein: CASSRTRGDNTGELFF. Written as DNA, the CDR3 is TGCGCCAGCAGCCGGACGAGAGGGGATAACACCGGGGAGCTGTTTTTT. The full variable domain, with the rest looked up from reference TRBV5-1 and TRBJ2-2, is KAGVTQTPRYLIKTRGQQVTLSCSPISGHRSVSWYQQTPGQGLQFLFEYFSETQRNKGNFPGRFSGRQFSNSRSEMNVSTLELGDSALYLCASSRTRGDNTGELFFGEGSRLTVL.

This chain joins TRBV7-9 and TRBJ2-2, with D possibly being TRBD2 (5 bases). Trimming took 1 base from V and 3 from J, leaving 15 bases between them. Per the germline V gene, CDR1 is SEHNR and CDR2 is FQNEAQ (reference sequence). The CDR3 has 17 residues. The CDR3 DNA sequence: TGTGCCAGCAGCTTAGGACCCCTGACGGGGTACACCGGGGAGCTGTTTTTT. This sequence encodes CASSLGPLTGYTGELFF.

The rearrangement links TRBV4-2 to TRBJ2-5; a weak D match, TRBD2 (6 bases). The V and J ends lost 4 bases and 4 bases respectively, with 10 bases between them. Germline assignment: CDR1 LGHNA and CDR2 YNFKEQ. The CDR3 loop spans 13 amino acids. The CDR3 bases are TGTGCCAGCAGCCCGGTGGGGGGAGAGACCCAGTACTTC. Translated: CASSPVGGETQYF.

V usage is TRBV28 and J usage is TRBJ1-1; D is unresolved. Deletions cut 7 bases from V and 6 bases from J, with 12 bases between. Germline V gives CDR1 MDHEN, CDR2 SYDVKM. CDR3 size: 12 residues. The CDR3 nucleotides read TGTGCCAGCACCGCCCCCCACGCTGAAGCTTTCTTT. Its translation: CASTAPHAEAFF. Looking up the rest from reference TRBV28 and TRBJ1-1 gives the full variable domain: DVKVTQSSRYLVKRTGEKVFLECVQDMDHENMFWYRQDPGLGLRLIYFSYDVKMKEKGDIPEGYSVSREKKERFSLILESASTNQTSMYLCASTAPHAEAFFGQGTRLTVV.

The chain uses TRBV4-1 and TRBJ1-5, with D tentatively TRBD1 (5 bases). Per germline, CDR1 MGHRA and CDR2 YSYEKL. The CDR3 totals 18 residues. V dropped 6 bases and J dropped 4 bases, with 25 bases sitting between them. The CDR3 loop is CASSDGRGAYTSNQPQHF. Written as DNA, the CDR3 is TGCGCCAGCAGTGATGGCCGTGGGGCTTACACTTCTAATCAGCCCCAGCATTTT.

Notes on this clone: The same CDR3 is also encoded by other DNA sequences in this sample. V and J are TRBV6-1 and TRBJ2-7; the D gene is possibly TRBD2 (6 bases). Trimming shortened V by 3 bases and J by 2 bases, and 8 bases separated the two germline ends. CDR3 size: 13 residues. The germline V gene encodes CDR1 MNHNS and CDR2 SASEGT. The CDR3 bases are TGTGCCAGCAGTGATAGCGGCGCCTACGAGCAGTACTTC. Amino acids: CASSDSGAYEQYF.

The CDR3 region is CAISESAVEANTEAFF. DNA of the CDR3: TGTGCCATCAGTGAGTCTGCGGTGGAGGCGAACACTGAAGCTTTCTTT. V and J are TRBV10-3 and TRBJ1-1; D not resolved. Trimming removed 0 bases from V and 1 base from J, with 12 bases in between. Germline CDR1 is ENHRY and CDR2 is SYGVKD. CDR3 size: 16 residues.

The V gene is TRBV5-1, the J gene TRBJ2-1; TRBD2 agrees at 12 bases. The germline V gene has CDR1 SGHRS and CDR2 YFSETQ. This CDR3 is built from 15 residues. The V and J ends lost 2 bases and 9 bases, in that order; junction bases with no gene match: 6. Here the CDR3 DNA reads TGCGCCAGCAGCTTTATGACTAGCGGGAGTAGTGAGCAGTTCTTC. Amino acids: CASSFMTSGSSEQFF. The entire variable domain, with the rest obtained from reference TRBV5-1 and TRBJ2-1, is as follows: KAGVTQTPRYLIKTRGQQVTLSCSPISGHRSVSWYQQTPGQGLQFLFEYFSETQRNKGNFPGRFSGRQFSNSRSEMNVSTLELGDSALYLCASSFMTSGSSEQFFGPGTRLTVL.

The V call is TRBV20-1, the J call TRBJ2-5; no firm D call. Germline lookup yields CDR1 DFQATT and CDR2 SNEGSKA (reference sequence). The CDR3 is made up of 11 amino acids. Trimming cost V 4 bases and J 5 bases, with 8 bases left between them. The CDR3 is CSAIPPETQYF. CDR3 DNA: TGCAGTGCTATCCCCCCCGAGACCCAGTACTTC.

The chain uses TRBV11-3 and TRBJ2-7, with 9 bases lining up with TRBD2. This CDR3 spans 16 amino acids. J was trimmed by 0 bases and V by 0 bases; bases with no gene match: 3. Germline V gene lookup returns CDR1 SGHNT and CDR2 YENEEA. CDR3 protein: CASSLDSGRSSYEQYF. As DNA, the CDR3 is TGTGCCAGCAGCTTAGACAGCGGGAGGAGCTCCTACGAGCAGTACTTC.

This chain connects TRBV27 to TRBJ1-1, with D possibly being TRBD1 (5 bases). This CDR3 contains 17 residues. With 0 bases removed from V and 0 bases from J, the gap between germline ends came to 14 bases. Germline V lookup: CDR1 MNHEY, CDR2 SMNVEV (reference sequence). Here the CDR3 reads CASSLSIGGVMNTEAFF. As DNA, the CDR3 is TGTGCCAGCAGTTTATCGATCGGGGGGGTCATGAACACTGAAGCTTTCTTT.

The J gene is TRBJ1-5, the V gene TRBV11-3; TRBD1 aligns across 7 bases. The CDR3 runs 15 residues. The junction had 6 bases not matched to a gene; V was cut back by 0 bases and J by 7 bases. The germline CDR1 and CDR2 sequences are SGHNT and YENEEA. The CDR3 is CASSLDPLGGQPQHF. CDR3 nucleotide sequence: TGTGCCAGCAGCTTAGATCCTTTAGGGGGCCAGCCCCAGCATTTT.

The J gene is TRBJ2-2, the V gene TRBV28; TRBD2 agrees at 14 bases. V was clipped by 7 bases and J by 4 bases; unmatched bases: 5. The germline V gene has CDR1 MDHEN and CDR2 SYDVKM. The CDR3 spans 16 residues. Here the CDR3 DNA reads TGTGCCAGCAAGGGGGGACTAGCGGGAGTCACCGGGGAGCTGTTTTTT. This codes for CASKGGLAGVTGELFF.

CDR3 sequence: CASSPRDRGPGTEAFF. The DNA for the CDR3 is TGTGCCAGCAGCCCCCGGGACAGGGGGCCGGGCACTGAAGCTTTCTTT. This chain uses TRBV5-4 with TRBJ1-1; the match to TRBD1 covers 12 bases. Germline-derived CDR1 and CDR2 are SGHNT and YYREEE (reference sequence). The CDR3 loop spans 16 amino acids. V lost 4 bases to trimming and J lost 4 bases; unmatched junction nucleotides: 8.